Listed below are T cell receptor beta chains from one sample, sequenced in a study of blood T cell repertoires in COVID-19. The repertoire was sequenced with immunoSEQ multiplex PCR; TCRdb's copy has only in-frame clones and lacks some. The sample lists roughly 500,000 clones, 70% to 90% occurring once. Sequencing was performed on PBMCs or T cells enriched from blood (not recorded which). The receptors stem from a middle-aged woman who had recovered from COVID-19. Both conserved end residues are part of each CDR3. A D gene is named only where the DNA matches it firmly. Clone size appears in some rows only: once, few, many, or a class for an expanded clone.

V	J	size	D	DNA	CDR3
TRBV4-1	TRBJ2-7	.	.	TGCGCCAGCAGCCAAGGCACAGGAAGCTCCTACGAGCAGTACTTC	CASSQGTGSSYEQYF
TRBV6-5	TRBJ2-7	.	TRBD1	TGTGCCAGCACTCGGACAGGGGTTTACGAGCAGTACTTC	CASTRTGVYEQYF
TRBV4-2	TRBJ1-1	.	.	TGTGCCAGCAGCCAAGAAGGCAGGGTAGCTTTCTTT	CASSQEGRVAFF
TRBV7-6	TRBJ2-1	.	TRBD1	TGTGCCAGCAGCCCTACAGGGGCCGGTGAGCAGTTCTTC	CASSPTGAGEQFF
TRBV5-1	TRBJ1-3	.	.	TGCGCCAGCAGCTTGGTCCCCGCGATTGGAAACACCATATATTTT	CASSLVPAIGNTIYF
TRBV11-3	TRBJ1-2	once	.	TGTGCCAGCAGCTTAGGTCGGGGTGGCTACACCTTC	CASSLGRGGYTF
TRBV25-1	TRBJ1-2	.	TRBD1	TGTGCCAGCAGTGGGATCAGACAGGGCCGGGGAAGTTACACCTTC	CASSGIRQGRGSYTF
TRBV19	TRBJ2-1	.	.	TGTGCCAGTCACGATTTCAGCAGGGGTAAATCCTACAATGAGCAGTTCTTC	CASHDFSRGKSYNEQFF
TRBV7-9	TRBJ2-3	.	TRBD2	TGTGCCAGCAGCTTATCGTTGGGCGGGAGGTTCCGGGATACGCAGTATTTT	CASSLSLGGRFRDTQYF
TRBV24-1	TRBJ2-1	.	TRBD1	TGTGCCACCAGTGCAGGGGGCGCGTTGAATGAGCAGTTCTTC	CATSAGGALNEQFF
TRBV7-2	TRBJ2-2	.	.	TGTGCCAGCAGTTCATCTCAGGCGAACACCGGGGAGCTGTTTTTT	CASSSSQANTGELFF
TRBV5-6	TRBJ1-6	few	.	TGTGCCAGCAACATACAGGGATGGGTCCGGCCCCTCCACTTT	CASNIQGWVRPLHF
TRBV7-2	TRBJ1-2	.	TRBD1	TGTGCCAGCAGCTCCGGACAGGTCGCAGGTGGCTACACCTTC	CASSSGQVAGGYTF
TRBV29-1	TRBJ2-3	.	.	TGCAGCGTTTTGGTCCAGGGGATCGCAGATACGCAGTATTTT	CSVLVQGIADTQYF
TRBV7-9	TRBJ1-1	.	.	TGTGCCAGCAGCTTAGCGACACAGAACACTGAAGCTTTCTTT	CASSLATQNTEAFF
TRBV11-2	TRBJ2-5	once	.	TGTGCCAGCACTAGGGGCCTTAGGGAGACCCAGTACTTC	CASTRGLRETQYF
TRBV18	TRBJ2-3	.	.	TGTGCCAGCTCACCGGACGCAGGGGCAGATACGCAGTATTTT	CASSPDAGADTQYF
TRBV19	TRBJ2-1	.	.	TGTGCCAGTAGGCGGCTAGCGAACGATGAGCAGTTCTTC	CASRRLANDEQFF
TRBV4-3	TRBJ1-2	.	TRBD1	TGCGCCAGCAGCCAATCACCCCTGACAGGGGGCAGTGATGGCTACACCTTC	CASSQSPLTGGSDGYTF
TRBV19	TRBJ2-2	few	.	TGTGCCAGTAGTATTGTGAGGATAAACACCGGGGAGCTGTTTTTT	CASSIVRINTGELFF
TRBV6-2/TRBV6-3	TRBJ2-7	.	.	TGTGCCAGCAGTTCCTTGAGGGATCGCGGAGAGCAGTACTTC	CASSSLRDRGEQYF
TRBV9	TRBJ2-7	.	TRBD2	TGTGCCAGCAGCGTCCTAGCGGTTGGCGAGCAGTACTTC	CASSVLAVGEQYF
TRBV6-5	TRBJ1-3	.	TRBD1	TGTGCCAGCAGTCCAAGGGGGCTAGCTGGAAACACCATATATTTT	CASSPRGLAGNTIYF
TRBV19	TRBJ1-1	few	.	TGTGCCAGTAGTGCAATCGCAAGAGACACTGAAGCTTTCTTT	CASSAIARDTEAFF
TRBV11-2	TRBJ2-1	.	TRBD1	TGTGCCAGCAGTCTTAGGGGGCAATCCCTCGTCCCCTCCTACAATGAGCAGTTCTTC	CASSLRGQSLVPSYNEQFF